A single T cell receptor beta chain is shown here with its context. Its antigen remains unknown. This sample is part of a study of lymphopenia after photon versus proton radiotherapy. Findings of the study overall: Photon-treated patients lost naive T cells and TCR diversity; proton-treated stayed stable. Only patients who died were analyzed for survival; proton advantage is unproven. A bigger post-nadir fall in TCR diversity correlated inversely with survival time in deceased patients. After lymphocyte nadir, photon-treated repertoires showed oligoclonal expansion, especially CD8+ Temra.

The trim removed 4 bases at V and 1 base at J, leaving 11 bases unmatched. The CDR3 has 17 amino acids. CDR1 and CDR2 from the germline V gene are SGHVS and FNYEAQ. This table comes from immunoSEQ multiplex PCR, and its TCRdb copy is limited to in-frame clones, with some not included. The table includes 35,000 to 40,000 clones, 70% to 90% detected once. V usage is TRBV7-6 and J usage is TRBJ2-3, with 7 nucleotides matching TRBD2. The source was peripheral blood, collected from a patient treated with photon-based radiotherapy. The TCR comes from a man aged 50 to 59 with gastric cancer. The CDR3 sequence: CASSYLSGLAGTDTQYF. The CDR3 nucleotides read TGTGCCAGCAGCTACCTCTCAGGGCTAGCGGGCACAGATACGCAGTATTTT.